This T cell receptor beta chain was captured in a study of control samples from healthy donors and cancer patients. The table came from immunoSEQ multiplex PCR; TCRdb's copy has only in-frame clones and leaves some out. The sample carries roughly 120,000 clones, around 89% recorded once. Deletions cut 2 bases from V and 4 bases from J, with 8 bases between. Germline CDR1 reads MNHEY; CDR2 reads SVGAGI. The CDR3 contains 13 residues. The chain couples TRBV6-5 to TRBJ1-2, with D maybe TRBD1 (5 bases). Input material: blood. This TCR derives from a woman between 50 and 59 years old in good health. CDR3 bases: TGTGCCAGCAGTTACCGGGGACCCTATGGCTACACCTTC. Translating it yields CASSYRGPYGYTF.